This TCR beta chain was captured in a study of cytomegalovirus exposure and HLA in healthy donors. The PCR had 60 Vbeta and 13 Jbeta primers. TCRdb's copy holds only in-frame clones and misses some; the assay was immunoSEQ multiplex PCR. This table has 130,000 or so clones, 65% to 80% appearing once. In the case of this clone: Its antigen remains unknown.

Findings and caveats of the study: A reported reduction in N-insertions relative to the approximately 670-donor mean was seen in an Asian-associated ancestry cluster in a later analysis.

Trimming took 3 bases from V and 7 from J; bases not matched to a gene: 10. The germline V gene encodes CDR1 KGHSH and CDR2 LQKENI. The CDR3 runs 16 residues. This TCR came from a woman between 35 and 50 years old in good health and CMV-seropositive. The V call is TRBV18, the J call TRBJ1-5, with 9 bases fitting TRBD1. What was sequenced was PBMCs. CDR3: CASSPPSGQGDQPQHF. CDR3 coding DNA: TGTGCCAGCTCACCGCCCTCGGGACAGGGCGACCAGCCCCAGCATTTT.